This T cell receptor beta chain was sequenced in a study of lymphopenia after photon versus proton radiotherapy. Study results and caveats: Relative stability marked proton patients; photon patients lost diversity and naive cells. Oligoclonal CD8+ Temra expansion after nadir drove photon patients' diversity drop.

Germline lookup yields CDR1 SEHNR and CDR2 FQNEAQ (reference sequence). The CDR3 has 18 amino acids. About this clone itself: Its antigen is currently unknown.

Sequencing used immunoSEQ multiplex PCR; TCRdb keeps in-frame clones, though not all of them. The sample holds 55,000 to 70,000 clones, approximately 87% seen once. The chain combines TRBV7-9 with TRBJ2-5; 7 nucleotides line up with TRBD2. The J call could be wrong; TRBJ2-7 is a better fit for the DNA end. Sequenced here: peripheral blood, sampled from a patient treated with proton-based radiotherapy. This clonotype originated in an elderly man with esophageal cancer. The CDR3 loop is CASSLPIRGQREGYEQYF. The CDR3 DNA sequence: TGTGCCAGCAGCTTACCGATAAGAGGCCAAAGGGAGGGTTACGAGCAGTACTTC.